This TCR beta chain was observed in a study of blood T cell repertoires in COVID-19. This table comes from immunoSEQ multiplex PCR, and its TCRdb copy is limited to in-frame clones, with some not included. The sample lists around 63,000 clones; 70% to 90% were seen once. The trim removed 3 bases at V and 5 bases at J, leaving 7 bases unmatched. This CDR3 contains 15 residues. Germline CDR1 and CDR2: SGHRS and YFSETQ. The chain recombines TRBV5-1 with TRBJ2-1; 8 bases map to TRBD1. Material: peripheral blood. This TCR was recovered from a woman over 75 with acute or convalescent COVID-19. CDR3 bases: TGCGCCAGCAGCTATACGGGACAGGAACACAATGAGCAGTTCTTC. It yields the protein CASSYTGQEHNEQFF.